This section outlines one T cell receptor (beta chain) sequence together with its context. The study profiled TCR beta VDJ and CDR3 using genomic DNA as template. TCRdb re-derived calls from the reads in MiXCR, one entry per CDR3 protein. The sample lists hundreds of thousands of distinct CDR3 sequences; 65% to 80% were seen once. The data were taken from a study of CD8+CD57+ T cells in acquired aplastic anemia. The CDR3 runs to 16 residues. CDR1 and CDR2 (germline): MGHRA, YSYEKL. V gave up 4 bases and J gave up 1 base; unmatched junction bases: 9. V and J are TRBV4-1 and TRBJ2-7; 8 bases are a match to TRBD2. The sequence was collected from a human donor in good health, serving as a control. The source material was sorted CD4+, CD8+, or CD8+CD57+ T cells (not recorded which) from PBMCs. The CDR3: CASSPRVAGPSYEQYF. The CDR3 region has the DNA TGCGCCAGCAGCCCTCGGGTAGCGGGGCCTTCCTACGAGCAGTACTTC.